The entry that follows covers one T cell receptor beta chain sequence. Its antigen is not identified. These data belong to a study of beta chain features in type 1 diabetes. Isolated RNA was reverse transcribed in full, so expressed TCRB transcripts were sequenced. Profiling relied on immunoSEQ multiplex PCR, and the TCRdb table lists in-frame clones only, not all of them. The sample holds 360,000 or so clones, about 18% seen once. The V gene's germline CDR1 is SGHRS and CDR2 YFSETQ. This CDR3 contains 16 residues. V shed 0 bases, J shed 6 bases, and the junction held 5 bases outside the gene matches. Whole-study results and caveats: Type 1 diabetes patients had TCRB CDR3s that were shorter (moderately but significantly so) in all four CD4+ subsets.

This chain joins TRBV5-1 and TRBJ2-1, with TRBD2 identical over 11 bases. Input material: naive CD4+ T cells from blood. The source of this sequence is a woman aged 18-29 years in good health. CDR3 coding DNA: TGCGCCAGCAGCTTGGAGGGACTAGCGGTTTTCAATGAGCAGTTCTTC. It specifies CASSLEGLAVFNEQFF.